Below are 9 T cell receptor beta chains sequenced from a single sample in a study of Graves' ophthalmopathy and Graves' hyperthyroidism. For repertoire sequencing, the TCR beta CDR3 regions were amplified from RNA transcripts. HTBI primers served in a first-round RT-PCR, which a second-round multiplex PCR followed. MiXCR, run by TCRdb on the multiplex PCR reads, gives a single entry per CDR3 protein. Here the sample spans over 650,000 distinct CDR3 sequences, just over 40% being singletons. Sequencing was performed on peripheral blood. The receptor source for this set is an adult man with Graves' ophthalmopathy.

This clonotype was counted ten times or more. The CDR3 DNA follows: TGTGCCAGCAGCCCCCTCCTCATACTCTCCTCCTACGAGCAGTACTTC. This gives the protein CASSPLLILSSYEQYF. This chain connects TRBV7-9 to TRBJ2-7; the D is unclear. Germline V gene sequence: CDR1 SEHNR, CDR2 FQNEAQ (reference sequence). V gave up 5 bases and J gave up 0 bases, with 17 bases separating them. The CDR3 totals 16 residues.

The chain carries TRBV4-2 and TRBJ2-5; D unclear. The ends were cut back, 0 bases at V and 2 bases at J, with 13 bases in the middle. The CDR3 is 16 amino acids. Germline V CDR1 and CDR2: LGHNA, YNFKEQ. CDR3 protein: CASSQDWARQQETQYF. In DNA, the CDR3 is TGTGCCAGCAGCCAAGATTGGGCAAGGCAACAAGAGACCCAGTACTTC.

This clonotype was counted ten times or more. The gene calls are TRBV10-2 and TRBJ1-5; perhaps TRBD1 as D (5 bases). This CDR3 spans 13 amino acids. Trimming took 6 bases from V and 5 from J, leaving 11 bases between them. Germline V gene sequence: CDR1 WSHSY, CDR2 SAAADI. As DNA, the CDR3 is TGCGCCAGCAGAGACAGATACGATCAGCCCCAGCATTTT. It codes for CASRDRYDQPQHF.

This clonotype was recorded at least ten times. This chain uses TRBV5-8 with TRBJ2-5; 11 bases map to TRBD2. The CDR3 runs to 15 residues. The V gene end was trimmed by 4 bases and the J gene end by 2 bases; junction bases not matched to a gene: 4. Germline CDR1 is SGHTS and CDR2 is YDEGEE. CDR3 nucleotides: TGTGCCAGCAGCCTAGCGGGGGGCCGACAAGAGACCCAGTACTTC. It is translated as CASSLAGGRQETQYF.

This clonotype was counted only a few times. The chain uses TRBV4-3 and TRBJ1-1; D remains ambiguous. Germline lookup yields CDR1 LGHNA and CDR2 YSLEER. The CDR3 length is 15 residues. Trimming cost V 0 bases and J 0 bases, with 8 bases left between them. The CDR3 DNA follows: TGCGCCAGCAGCCAAGACAGGACCCTGAACACTGAAGCTTTCTTT. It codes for CASSQDRTLNTEAFF.

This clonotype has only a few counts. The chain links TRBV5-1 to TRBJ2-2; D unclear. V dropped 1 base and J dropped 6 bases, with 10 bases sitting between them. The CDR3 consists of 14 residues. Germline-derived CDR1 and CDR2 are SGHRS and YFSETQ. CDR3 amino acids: CASSLNELAGELFF. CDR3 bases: TGCGCCAGCAGCTTGAACGAACTCGCCGGGGAGCTGTTTTTT.

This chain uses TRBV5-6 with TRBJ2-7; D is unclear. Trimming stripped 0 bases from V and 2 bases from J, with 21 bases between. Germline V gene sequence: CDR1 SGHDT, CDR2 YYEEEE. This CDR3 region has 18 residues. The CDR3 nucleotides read TGTGCCAGCAGCTTGGAGCCCCCGGCGACTCCCGGAGCCTACGAGCAGTACTTC. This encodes CASSLEPPATPGAYEQYF.

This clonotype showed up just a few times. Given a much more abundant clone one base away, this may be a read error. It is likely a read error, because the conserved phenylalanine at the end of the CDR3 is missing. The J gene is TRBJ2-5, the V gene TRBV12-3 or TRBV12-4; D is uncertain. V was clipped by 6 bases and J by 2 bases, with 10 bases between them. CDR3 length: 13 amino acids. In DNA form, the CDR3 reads TGTGCCAGCAGCCCTCCCCCACAAGAGACCCAGTACGTC. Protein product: CASSPPPQETQYV.

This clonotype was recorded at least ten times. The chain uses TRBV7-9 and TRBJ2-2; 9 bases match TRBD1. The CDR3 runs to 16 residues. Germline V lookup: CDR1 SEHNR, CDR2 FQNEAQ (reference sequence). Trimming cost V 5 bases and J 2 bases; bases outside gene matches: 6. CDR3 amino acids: CASSLRGQGNTGELFF. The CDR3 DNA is TGTGCCAGCAGCCTCCGGGGACAGGGTAACACCGGGGAGCTGTTTTTT.